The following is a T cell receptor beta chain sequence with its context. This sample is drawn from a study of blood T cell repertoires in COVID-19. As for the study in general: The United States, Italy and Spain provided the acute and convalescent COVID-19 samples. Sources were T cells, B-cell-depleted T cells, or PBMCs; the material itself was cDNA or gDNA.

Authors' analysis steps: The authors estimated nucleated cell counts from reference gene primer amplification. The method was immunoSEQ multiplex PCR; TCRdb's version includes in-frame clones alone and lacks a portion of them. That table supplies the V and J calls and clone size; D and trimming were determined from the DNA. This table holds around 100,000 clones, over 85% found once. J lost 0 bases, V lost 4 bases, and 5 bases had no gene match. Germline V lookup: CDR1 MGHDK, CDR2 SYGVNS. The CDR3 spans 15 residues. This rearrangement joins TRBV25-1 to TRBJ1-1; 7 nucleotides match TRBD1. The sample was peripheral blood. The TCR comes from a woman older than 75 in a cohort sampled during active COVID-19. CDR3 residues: CASSGTGILNTEAFF. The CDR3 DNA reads TGTGCCAGCAGTGGGACAGGTATTTTGAACACTGAAGCTTTCTTT.